A selection of T cell receptor beta chains follows, all from one sample in a study of STAT5B mutations in CD4+ large granular lymphocyte leukemia. Method: immunoSEQ multiplex PCR; TCRdb's copy keeps in-frame clones and lacks some. The sample includes around 31,000 clones, less than 75% seen only once; the top ten take roughly 2%. The sample comprised CD4+ T cells from blood buffy coats. Every receptor here comes from a human donor in good health. The CDR3 runs from the conserved cysteine through the conserved F or W. Fields, in order: clone size, V gene, J gene, D gene, CDR3 length, CDR3 protein, CDR3 DNA. D genes are given only for firm matches. Only some rows state a clone size, as once, few, many or a class for expanded clones.

-	TRBV7-8	TRBJ1-5	-	17	CASSPIGVVGGNQPQHF	TGTGCCAGCAGCCCCATCGGCGTTGTTGGAGGGAATCAGCCCCAGCATTTT
-	TRBV13	TRBJ2-7	-	13	CASSFSSRGEQYF	TGTGCCAGCAGCTTCTCATCCCGGGGCGAGCAGTACTTC
medium-sized	TRBV7-9	TRBJ2-2	-	14	CASSLRDNTGELFF	TGTGCCAGCAGCCTCCGAGACAACACCGGGGAGCTGTTTTTT
few	TRBV6-4	TRBJ1-2	-	15	CASSESASINYGYTF	TGTGCCAGCAGTGAATCTGCGAGTATCAACTATGGCTACACCTTC
-	TRBV7-8	TRBJ2-7	TRBD2	16	CASSPGGAGSSYEQYF	TGTGCCAGCAGCCCAGGAGGAGCGGGGAGCTCCTACGAGCAGTACTTC
-	TRBV2	TRBJ2-7	-	13	CASRPRRAYEQYF	TGTGCCAGCCGCCCCCGACGAGCCTACGAGCAGTACTTC
-	TRBV7-2	TRBJ2-1	-	16	CASSLTPREVYNEQFF	TGTGCCAGCAGCTTAACTCCCAGGGAGGTCTACAATGAGCAGTTCTTC
-	TRBV6-1	TRBJ1-2	TRBD1	11	CAAGGVYGYTF	TGTGCCGCAGGGGGCGTCTATGGCTACACCTTC
few	TRBV19	TRBJ1-1	TRBD1	14	CASTLTGTNTEAFF	TGTGCCAGTACCCTGACAGGGACGAACACTGAAGCTTTCTTT
-	TRBV5-6	TRBJ2-2	-	16	CASSWVPTGPIGELFF	TGTGCCAGCAGCTGGGTGCCCACTGGTCCCATCGGGGAGCTGTTTTTT
-	TRBV9	TRBJ2-5	-	14	CASSVQGLGETQYF	TGTGCCAGCAGCGTACAGGGGCTGGGAGAGACCCAGTACTTC
-	TRBV6-6	TRBJ2-7	TRBD1	15	CASRLDRGISYEQYF	TGTGCCAGCAGACTTGACAGGGGCATTTCCTACGAGCAGTACTTC
-	TRBV6-6	TRBJ2-7	-	15	CASSYSTGDGGEQYF	TGTGCCAGCAGTTACTCGACAGGTGATGGGGGTGAGCAGTACTTC
-	TRBV18	TRBJ2-5	TRBD1	15	CASSPGTGYQETQYF	TGTGCCAGCTCACCGGGGACAGGGTACCAAGAGACCCAGTACTTC
few	TRBV6-5	TRBJ2-7	TRBD1	13	CASRPGQGGEQYF	TGTGCCAGCAGACCAGGACAGGGTGGCGAGCAGTACTTC
-	TRBV7-7	TRBJ2-5	-	15	CASSLEWGAGETQYF	TGTGCCAGCAGCTTAGAATGGGGGGCCGGGGAGACCCAGTACTTC
-	TRBV6-1	TRBJ2-1	-	16	CASSGFGGYSYNEQFF	TGTGCCAGCAGTGGTTTCGGGGGATACTCCTACAATGAGCAGTTCTTC
-	TRBV7-2	TRBJ1-2	TRBD1	16	CASSSRSGQGYYGYTF	TGTGCCAGCAGCTCTAGATCAGGACAGGGGTACTATGGCTACACCTTC
-	TRBV10-3	TRBJ2-1	TRBD2	15	CAIRPGGGDYNEQFF	TGTGCCATCAGGCCCGGCGGGGGGGACTACAATGAGCAGTTCTTC
few	TRBV10-3	TRBJ1-5	TRBD1	15	CAITDNRGGNQPQHF	TGTGCCATCACCGACAACAGGGGAGGCAATCAGCCCCAGCATTTT
-	TRBV29-1	TRBJ2-3	-	12	CSVGGSADTQYF	TGCAGCGTTGGAGGTAGTGCGGATACGCAGTATTTT
-	TRBV15	TRBJ2-1	-	15	CATSRDLPGVSEQFF	TGTGCCACCAGCAGAGATCTGCCGGGGGTCAGTGAGCAGTTCTTC
once	TRBV7-2	TRBJ1-6	-	13	CASSSPTVSPLHF	TGTGCCAGCAGCTCCCCGACTGTTTCACCCCTCCACTTT
-	TRBV6-1	TRBJ1-2	TRBD1	15	CASRDSKGTGFGYTF	TGTGCCAGCAGAGACTCTAAGGGGACAGGGTTTGGCTACACCTTC
-	TRBV9	TRBJ2-5	TRBD1	16	CASSVGSGQGSETQYF	TGTGCCAGCAGCGTAGGATCGGGACAGGGGTCGGAGACCCAGTACTTC
-	TRBV10-3	TRBJ2-3	-	14	CAIRQGTSTDTQYF	TGTGCCATCAGACAGGGAACTAGCACAGATACGCAGTATTTT
-	TRBV5-4	TRBJ1-4	-	16	CASSLGRRVANEKLFF	TGTGCCAGCAGCTTGGGCCGTCGCGTGGCTAATGAAAAACTGTTTTTT
-	TRBV7-2	TRBJ2-2	-	15	CASSLYSGNTGELFF	TGTGCCAGCAGCTTATATTCGGGAAACACCGGGGAGCTGTTTTTT
-	TRBV28	TRBJ2-7	TRBD1	14	CASSLMDRVGEQYF	TGTGCCAGCAGTTTAATGGACAGGGTAGGCGAGCAGTACTTC
-	TRBV9	TRBJ1-2	-	14	CASSEGPARDGYTF	TGTGCCAGCAGCGAAGGCCCTGCGCGGGATGGCTACACCTTC
-	TRBV10-3	TRBJ2-7	TRBD1	14	CAISPGTGGDEQYF	TGTGCCATCAGTCCCGGGACAGGGGGGGACGAGCAGTACTTC
-	TRBV28	TRBJ2-5	-	12	CASSRQTETQYF	TGTGCCAGCAGTAGACAGACGGAGACCCAGTACTTC
-	TRBV6-1	TRBJ1-5	-	13	CAEGDSFYQPQHF	TGTGCCGAAGGAGACAGTTTCTATCAGCCCCAGCATTTT
-	TRBV2	TRBJ2-7	-	12	CASSELSYEQYF	TGTGCCAGCAGTGAGTTATCCTACGAGCAGTACTTC
-	TRBV2	TRBJ2-7	TRBD1	13	CASSVDTGGEQYF	TGTGCCAGCAGTGTCGATACAGGGGGCGAGCAGTACTTC
-	TRBV9	TRBJ1-1	-	15	CASSMGQSGVTEAFF	TGTGCCAGCAGCATGGGTCAATCAGGGGTTACTGAAGCTTTCTTT
few	TRBV6-4	TRBJ1-4	-	13	CANPDATNEKLFF	TGTGCCAATCCTGACGCCACGAATGAAAAACTGTTTTTT
-	TRBV5-8	TRBJ1-5	TRBD1	14	CASSFRQGGQPQHF	TGTGCCAGCAGCTTTAGGCAGGGGGGGCAGCCCCAGCATTTT